This entry concerns a single T cell receptor beta chain. Its antigen is undetermined. This PCR relied on a set of 60 Vbeta primers and 13 Jbeta primers. TCRdb keeps only in-frame clones here, not all; method: immunoSEQ multiplex PCR. The table includes some 110,000 clones, roughly 15% detected once. This entry belongs to a study of cytomegalovirus exposure and HLA in healthy donors. Study information: Early released data had approximately 86 million unique TCRs, all coming from HLA-typed donors.

Study results and limitations: It has been reported that TCR beta sequences accurately predicted the HLA-A and HLA-B alleles of most subjects. A later analysis linked a missense DCLRE1C variant to TCR beta V- and J-gene trimming.

This CDR3 is 14 amino acids long. Losses at the gene ends were 3 bases for V and 5 bases for J; bases not matched to a gene: 6. The germline V gene has CDR1 MRHNA and CDR2 SNTAGT. Material: PBMCs. The clonotype was recovered from a female donor in good health and CMV-seronegative. J is TRBJ1-1 and V is TRBV6-4; 7 nucleotides match TRBD1. In DNA, the CDR3 is TGTGCCAGCAGTGAAGGGGGCGGGGAGACTGAAGCTTTCTTT. This sequence encodes CASSEGGGETEAFF.